This TCR beta chain was recorded in a study of T-cell reconstitution after alpha-beta-depleted transplantation in children (TCRdb year 2016). About the study as a whole: The study quantitatively tracked T-cell immune reconstitution after TCRalphabeta/CD19-depleted allogeneic hematopoietic cell transplantation in children using TCR repertoire profiling.

The library was prepared using PCR. The sequencing machine was an Illumina HiSeq 2500. To normalize quantification of the TCRbeta repertoire, the TCR libraries were built with molecular barcoding that relied on unique molecular identifiers. Through fastp at Q25 and MiXCR, TCRdb rebuilt clones from the public reads, retaining in-frame beta chains. Each entry is one CDR3 protein sequence, shown with its most common DNA and genes. The sample profile shows some 220,000 distinct CDR3 sequences; 8% to 10% of them were found once. The leading ten clones occupy approximately 6.6% of the sample. This clonotype has at least ten counts. The specificity of this receptor is unknown. No per-base quality is available; no much larger clone lies one base away. V loses 3 bases at its end and J loses 4 bases; junction bases beyond the gene matches: 3. Looking up the germline V gene (reference sequence) yields CDR1 DFQATT and CDR2 SNEGSKA. Including the terminal cysteine and phenylalanine, the CDR3 comprises 14 residues. Only the CDR3 DNA stays, 42 bases, in frame from base 1.

The V and J segments used are TRBV20-1 and TRBJ2-1, with 10 middle bases fitting TRBD2. The sequence came from a human donor who donated a stem cell graft to a child with acute lymphoblastic leukemia. The sample in question was PBMCs from the stem cell graft donor, obtained from the stem cell graft. The CDR3 here reads CSARLAGDYNEQFF. The DNA sequence is given as TGCAGTGCTAGGCTAGCGGGGGATTACAATGAGCAGTTCTTC.